This T cell receptor beta chain was identified in a study of blood T cell repertoires in COVID-19. Generated by immunoSEQ multiplex PCR, the TCRdb table keeps only in-frame clones and is missing some. The data contain about 130,000 clones, roughly 80% of them singletons. The CDR3 contains 13 residues. The V and J ends lost 3 bases and 5 bases, in that order; junction bases with no gene match: 4. The germline V gene has CDR1 SGHNT and CDR2 YYREEE (reference sequence). The sample taken for sequencing was peripheral blood. The sequence was obtained from an older woman with COVID-19, enrolled during active disease. The V and J genes are TRBV5-4 and TRBJ2-7; 8 bases are shared with TRBD1. CDR3 loop: CASSSDRVNEQYF. In DNA form, the CDR3 reads TGTGCCAGCAGCTCGGACAGGGTGAACGAGCAGTACTTC. Full variable domain (outside the CDR3, taken from reference TRBV5-4 and TRBJ2-7): ETGVTQSPTHLIKTRGQQVTLRCSSQSGHNTVSWYQQALGQGPQFIFQYYREEENGRGNFPPRFSGLQFPNYSSELNVNALELDDSALYLCASSSDRVNEQYFGPGTRLTVT.